One sample yielded the 21 T cell receptor beta chains listed below, sequenced in a study of read filtering for tumor transcriptome and immune sequencing. The library was built from roughly 400 ng RNA with molecular barcoded adaptors for alpha/delta and beta/gamma chains. One entry per CDR3 protein results from TCRdb running MiXCR on the reads. The table lists thousands of distinct CDR3 sequences, approximately 16% of them singletons, with less than 30% in the top ten. The sequenced sample consisted of a population of CD138-negative cells sorted from bone marrow. The receptor set was obtained from a donor aged 40 or older with multiple myeloma.

In its sample, this clonotype was seen many times. The rearrangement links TRBV5-6 to TRBJ2-3, with D unclear. Looked up from germline, CDR1 is SGHDT and CDR2 is YYEEEE. V lost 1 base to trimming and J lost 0 bases, with 9 bases between them. The CDR3 consists of 15 residues. The CDR3 protein is CASSLRAASTDTQYF. The CDR3 DNA sequence: TGTGCCAGCAGCTTGAGGGCGGCTAGCACAGATACGCAGTATTTT.

This clonotype was seen many times. The chain employs TRBV20-1 and TRBJ1-5; D not resolved. This CDR3 spans 14 amino acids. V was pared by 3 bases and J by 2 bases, with 11 bases between. Germline values: CDR1 DFQATT, CDR2 SNEGSKA (reference sequence). The CDR3 DNA sequence: TGCAGTGCTAGGCCCCTTACTGGCAATCAGCCCCAGCATTTT. This translates into CSARPLTGNQPQHF.

V gene TRBV6-5 combines with J gene TRBJ1-1; 9 positions agree with TRBD1. The CDR3 has 14 residues. The V gene end was trimmed by 6 bases and the J gene end by 11 bases; junction bases not matched to a gene: 13. Germline-derived CDR1 and CDR2 are MNHEY and SVGAGI. The CDR3 region is CASSKQGAVTKAFF. CDR3 DNA sequence: TGTGCCAGCAGCAAACAGGGGGCGGTCACTAAGGCTTTCTTT.

This clonotype was found many times. The chain couples TRBV2 to TRBJ2-5; TRBD1 aligns across 7 bases. The germline V gene encodes CDR1 SNHLY and CDR2 FYNNEI. J gave up 1 base and V 6 bases, and 2 bases lay outside the gene matches. CDR3 length: 13 amino acids. CDR3 bases: TGTGCCAGCAGAGGGGACAGCCAAGAGACCCAGTACTTC. Translated: CASRGDSQETQYF.

The CDR3, as DNA: TGTGCCAGCAGCGTAGCGCCAAGGGAGACCCAGTACTTC. The encoded protein is CASSVAPRETQYF. The chain couples TRBV9 to TRBJ2-1; no firm D call. The DNA end lines up better with TRBJ2-5; the J call may be wrong. The CDR3 contains 13 residues. CDR1 is SGDLS and CDR2 is YYNGEE in the germline V gene.

This clonotype has a count of ten or more. This chain joins TRBV20-1 and TRBJ2-5, with D perhaps being TRBD1 or TRBD2 (5 bases each). The V gene lost 5 bases and the J gene lost 4 bases, with 11 bases spanning the gap. Germline CDR1 DFQATT, CDR2 SNEGSKA (reference sequence). There are 12 residues in the CDR3. The CDR3 coding sequence is TGCAGTGCTGCTCGGGACGGAGAGACCCAGTACTTC. Its translation: CSAARDGETQYF.

Judged by abundance, this clonotype is medium-sized. This chain connects TRBV12-3 or TRBV12-4 to TRBJ2-1; 8 nucleotides line up with TRBD2. This CDR3 contains 15 residues. Trimming cost V 2 bases and J 6 bases; bases outside gene matches: 6. The CDR3 DNA reads TGTGCCAGCAGTTTACTAGCGGGTCCCGGCAATGAGCAGTTCTTC. This gives the protein CASSLLAGPGNEQFF.

The V gene is TRBV27, the J gene TRBJ2-2; no clear D gene. Trimming cost V 10 bases and J 7 bases, with 10 bases left between them. Per the germline V gene, CDR1 is MNHEY and CDR2 is SMNVEV (reference sequence). The CDR3 sequence is 11 residues long. In DNA, the CDR3 is TGTGCCACAGAAGACTTCGGGGAGCTGTTTTTT. Protein: CATEDFGELFF.

Relative to its sample, this clonotype is medium-sized. V is TRBV20-1 and J is TRBJ2-1; TRBD2 aligns across 11 bases. The CDR3 is made up of 15 amino acids. With V trimmed by 2 bases and J by 2 bases, 2 bases remained unmatched. Germline V gives CDR1 DFQATT, CDR2 SNEGSKA (reference sequence). The CDR3 here is CSARRLAGTYNEQFF. As DNA, the CDR3 is TGCAGTGCTAGACGACTAGCGGGAACCTACAATGAGCAGTTCTTC.

By sample fraction, this clonotype is medium-sized. The chain joins TRBV10-3 to TRBJ2-1; 10 bases fit TRBD1. V lost 10 bases to trimming and J lost 8 bases; unmatched junction nucleotides: 11. Per germline, CDR1 ENHRY and CDR2 SYGVKD. This CDR3 is built from 14 residues. The CDR3 nucleotides are TGTGCCACTACCCTGACAGGGGGCTCGGATGAGCAGTTCTTC. The encoded protein is CATTLTGGSDEQFF.

This clonotype is categorized as medium-sized. The chain employs TRBV3-1 and TRBJ2-2, with a possible D match to TRBD2 (5 bases). The CDR3 is made up of 15 amino acids. Trimming stripped 3 bases from V and 6 bases from J, with 14 bases between. Germline CDR1 reads LGHDT; CDR2 reads YNNKEL (reference sequence). The CDR3 here is CASSQRARHSGELFF. The CDR3 DNA sequence: TGTGCCAGCAGCCAGCGGGCCAGGCACTCCGGGGAGCTGTTTTTT.

This clonotype showed up many times. V is TRBV5-1 and J is TRBJ2-7; 7 nucleotides align to TRBD1. This CDR3 is 13 amino acids long. Losses at the gene ends were 0 bases for V and 6 bases for J; bases not matched to a gene: 3. From germline, CDR1 is SGHRS and CDR2 YFSETQ. The CDR3 bases are TGCGCCAGCAGCTTGGAGCCAGGGGGCGAGCAGTACTTC. This codes for CASSLEPGGEQYF.

This clonotype came up many times. This CDR3 is CASSKIAGAIETQYF. In DNA, the CDR3 is TGTGCCAGCAGCAAAATAGCGGGGGCCATAGAGACCCAGTACTTC. The chain joins TRBV7-3 to TRBJ2-5, with 9 bases that match TRBD2. With V trimmed by 5 bases and J by 4 bases, 8 bases remained unmatched. From germline, CDR1 is SGHTA and CDR2 FQGTGA. The CDR3 consists of 15 residues.

As to this clonotype: The junction differs from germline at one of its ends, possibly a read error. The chain uses TRBV30 and TRBJ2-1; no definite D call. CDR1 and CDR2 (germline): GTSNPN, SVGIG (reference sequence). The CDR3 loop spans 13 amino acids. CDR3 bases: TGTGCCCGGAGTGGCACCGATTACAATGAGCAGTTCTTC. Encoded protein: CARSGTDYNEQFF.

By share, this clonotype counts as medium-sized. V usage is TRBV28 and J usage is TRBJ2-1, with 7 bases that match TRBD1. CDR3 length: 17 amino acids. Germline values: CDR1 MDHEN, CDR2 SYDVKM. V lost 5 bases to trimming and J lost 0 bases; unmatched junction nucleotides: 10. DNA for the CDR3: TGTGCCAGCAGTATCGCAGGGGGTGCGGTCTCCTACAATGAGCAGTTCTTC. Amino acids: CASSIAGGAVSYNEQFF.

This clonotype is labeled as medium-sized (0.01 to 0.1%). The junction departs from germline at one end; a sequencing error may be responsible. The genes are TRBV6-5 and TRBJ2-7; D unresolved. CDR3 length: 16 amino acids. The germline V gene has CDR1 MNHEY and CDR2 SVGAGI. CDR3 sequence (DNA): TGTGCCAGCAGTTACTCCTGGATCACGCCGTCCTCCGAGCAGTACTTC. Translation: CASSYSWITPSSEQYF.

The gene calls are TRBV20-1 and TRBJ2-7; 10 nucleotides match TRBD2. The CDR3 length is 15 residues. From germline, CDR1 is DFQATT and CDR2 SNEGSKA (reference sequence). J lost 4 bases, V lost 1 base, and 7 bases had no gene match. The CDR3 region is CSARVSGGNLYEQYF. The CDR3, as DNA: TGCAGTGCTAGAGTTAGCGGGGGGAACTTATACGAGCAGTACTTC.

This clonotype showed up just a few times. A far larger clone differs by one base, so this is likely a read error. It is likely a read error, because the conserved phenylalanine at the end of the CDR3 is missing. This rearrangement joins TRBV7-2 to TRBJ2-7, with TRBD1 matching 11 bases. Trimming took 5 bases from V and 5 from J; bases not matched to a gene: 5. The V gene's germline CDR1 is SGHTA and CDR2 FQGNSA. The CDR3 is made up of 14 amino acids. Here the CDR3 reads CASSPGQGANEQYL. In DNA, the CDR3 is TGTGCCAGCAGCCCAGGACAGGGGGCCAACGAGCAGTACCTC.

At least ten counts were recorded for this clonotype. This chain connects TRBV7-8 to TRBJ2-1, with D perhaps TRBD2 (7 bases). Germline lookup yields CDR1 SGHVS and CDR2 FQNEAQ. This CDR3 is 15 amino acids long. With 1 base removed from V and 5 bases from J, the gap between germline ends came to 12 bases. The CDR3: CASSLGGGAHNEQFF. CDR3 in DNA: TGTGCCAGCAGCTTAGGTGGGGGGGCCCACAATGAGCAGTTCTTC.

This clonotype was seen at least ten times. V and J are TRBV30 and TRBJ1-4, with a weak D call TRBD1 (6 bases). The CDR3 has 12 residues. Per germline, CDR1 GTSNPN and CDR2 SVGIG (reference sequence). Trimming shortened V by 3 bases and J by 8 bases, and 10 bases separated the two germline ends. The CDR3 here is CAWSPGQEKLFF. The CDR3 bases are TGTGCCTGGAGCCCCGGACAGGAAAAACTGTTTTTT. Full variable domain (missing parts from reference TRBV30 and TRBJ1-4): SQTIHQWPATLVQPVGSPLSLECTVEGTSNPNLYWYRQAAGRGLQLLFYSVGIGQISSEVPQNLSASRPQDRQFILSSKKLLLSDSGFYLCAWSPGQEKLFFGSGTQLSVL.

Ten or more counts support this clonotype. J is TRBJ1-5 and V is TRBV7-3; D gene uncertain. CDR1 is SGHTA, CDR2 FQGTGA, per germline. This CDR3 is built from 12 residues. V was trimmed by 5 bases and J by 7 bases, leaving 9 bases between them. The CDR3 coding sequence is TGTGCCAGCAGCCACTCCCGGCAGCCCCAGCATTTT. It yields the protein CASSHSRQPQHF.